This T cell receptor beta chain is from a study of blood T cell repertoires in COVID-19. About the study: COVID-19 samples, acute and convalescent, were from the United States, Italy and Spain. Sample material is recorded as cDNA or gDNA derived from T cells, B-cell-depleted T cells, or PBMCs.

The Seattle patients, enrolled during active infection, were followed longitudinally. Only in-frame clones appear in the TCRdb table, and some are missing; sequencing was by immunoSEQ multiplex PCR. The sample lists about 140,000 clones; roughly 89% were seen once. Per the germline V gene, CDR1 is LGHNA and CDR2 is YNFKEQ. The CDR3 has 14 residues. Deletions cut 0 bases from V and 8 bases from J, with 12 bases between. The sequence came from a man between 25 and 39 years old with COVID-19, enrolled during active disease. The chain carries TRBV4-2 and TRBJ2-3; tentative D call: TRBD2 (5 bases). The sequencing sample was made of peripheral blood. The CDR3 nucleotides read TGTGCCAGCAGCCAAGAAGAGGGTTGGGGTACGCAGTATTTT. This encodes CASSQEEGWGTQYF.